Sequencing of this T cell receptor beta chain was carried out in a study of regulatory T cells in long-lasting Graves disease. This clonotype was counted many times. The target antigen is unknown. The sample's time point: newly diagnosed GD, antithyroid drugs for less than 3 months. Generation of the TCR library employed RNA extracted from PBMCs. Patients hailed from an endocrinology department in Xi'an, China. Study-wide results and limits: Persistent disease was associated with favored TRBV28 usage and with favored use of TRBJ1-2 and TRBJ2-5.

Construction of the TCR beta libraries employed iRepertoire HTBI primers in conjunction with Arm-PCR of CDR3 regions. TCRdb redid the calling of the multiplex PCR reads with MiXCR, one entry per CDR3 protein. Among some 410,000 distinct CDR3 sequences, roughly 17% were seen once, and the ten largest hold 9.5% to 12%. This CDR3 has 15 residues. CDR1 is DFQATT, CDR2 SNEGSKA, per germline (reference sequence). Losses at the gene ends were 0 bases for V and 3 bases for J; bases not matched to a gene: 4. This sample was also put to use in a study of T cells in Graves' hyperthyroidism and ophthalmopathy. Per that study: Hyperthyroidism had been newly diagnosed in patients aged 18 to 65, and its duration was under 2 months.

The sample consisted of peripheral blood mononuclear cells (PBMCs), taken at new diagnosis, from a patient treated with antithyroid drugs. The chain joins TRBV20-1 to TRBJ2-7; 11 positions match TRBD2. The source of this sequence is a woman aged 25 to 39 with Graves disease. This CDR3 reads CSARDATSGIYEQYF. The CDR3 bases are TGCAGTGCTAGAGACGCGACTAGCGGGATCTACGAGCAGTACTTC.